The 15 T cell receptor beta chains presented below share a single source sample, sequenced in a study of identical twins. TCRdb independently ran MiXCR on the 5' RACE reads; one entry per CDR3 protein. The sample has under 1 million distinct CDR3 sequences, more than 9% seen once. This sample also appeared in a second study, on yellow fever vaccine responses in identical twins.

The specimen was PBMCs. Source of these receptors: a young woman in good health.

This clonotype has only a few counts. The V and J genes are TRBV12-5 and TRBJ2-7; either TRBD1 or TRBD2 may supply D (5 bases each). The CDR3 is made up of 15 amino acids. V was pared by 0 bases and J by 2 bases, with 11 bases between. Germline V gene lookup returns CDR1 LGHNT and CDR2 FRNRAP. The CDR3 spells CASGLVWDATYEQYV. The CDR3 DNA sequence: TGTGCTAGTGGTTTGGTATGGGACGCCACCTACGAGCAGTACGTC.

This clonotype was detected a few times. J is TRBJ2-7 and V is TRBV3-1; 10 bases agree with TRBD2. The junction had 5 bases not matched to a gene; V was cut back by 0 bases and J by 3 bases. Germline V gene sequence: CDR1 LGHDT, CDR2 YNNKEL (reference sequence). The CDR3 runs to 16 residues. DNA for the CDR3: TGTGCCAGCAGCCAAGAGGGACTAGCGCTGCACTACGAGCAGTACTTC. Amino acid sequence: CASSQEGLALHYEQYF.

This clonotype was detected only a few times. The CDR3 bases are TGTGCCAGCAGCCAATTTGGACACTTCTACGAGCAGTACTTC. This gives the protein CASSQFGHFYEQYF. The chain carries TRBV3-1 and TRBJ2-7; possibly TRBD1 for D (5 bases). V was cut by 2 bases and J by 3 bases, with 11 bases left in between. CDR3 length equals 14 residues. The germline V gene encodes CDR1 LGHDT and CDR2 YNNKEL (reference sequence).

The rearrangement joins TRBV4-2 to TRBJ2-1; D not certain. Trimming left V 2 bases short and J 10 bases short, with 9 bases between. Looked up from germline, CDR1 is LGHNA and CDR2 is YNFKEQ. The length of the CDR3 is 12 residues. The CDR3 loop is CASSQTAVEQFF. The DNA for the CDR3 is TGTGCCAGCAGCCAAACGGCGGTCGAGCAGTTCTTC.

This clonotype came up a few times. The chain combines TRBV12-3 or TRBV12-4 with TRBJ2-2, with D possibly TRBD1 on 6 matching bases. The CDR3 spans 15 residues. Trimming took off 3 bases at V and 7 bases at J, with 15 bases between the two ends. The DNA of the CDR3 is TGTGCCAGCAGTTTTACAGGGTACCCTGGCGGGGAGCTGTTTTTT. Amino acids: CASSFTGYPGGELFF.

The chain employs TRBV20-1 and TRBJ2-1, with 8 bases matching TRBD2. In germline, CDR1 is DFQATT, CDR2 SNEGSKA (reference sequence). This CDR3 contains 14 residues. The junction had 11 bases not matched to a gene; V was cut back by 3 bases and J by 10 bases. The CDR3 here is CSASQTSEGDEQFF. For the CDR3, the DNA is TGCAGTGCTAGCCAGACTAGCGAGGGTGACGAGCAGTTCTTC.

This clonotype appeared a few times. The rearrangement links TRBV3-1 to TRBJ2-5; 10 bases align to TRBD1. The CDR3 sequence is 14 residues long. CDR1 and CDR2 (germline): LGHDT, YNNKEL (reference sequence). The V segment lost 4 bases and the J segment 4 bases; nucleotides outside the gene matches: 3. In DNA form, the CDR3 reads TGTGCCAGCAGCCCCCGGGACAGGGGAGAGACCCAGTACTTC. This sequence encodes CASSPRDRGETQYF.

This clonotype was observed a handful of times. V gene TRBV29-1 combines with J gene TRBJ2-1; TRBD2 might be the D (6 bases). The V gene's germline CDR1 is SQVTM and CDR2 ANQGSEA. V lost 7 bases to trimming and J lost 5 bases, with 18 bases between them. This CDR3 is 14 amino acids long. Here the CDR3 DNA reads TGCAGCGCCGATGGGGGGACCATTAACAATGAGCAGTTCTTC. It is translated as CSADGGTINNEQFF.

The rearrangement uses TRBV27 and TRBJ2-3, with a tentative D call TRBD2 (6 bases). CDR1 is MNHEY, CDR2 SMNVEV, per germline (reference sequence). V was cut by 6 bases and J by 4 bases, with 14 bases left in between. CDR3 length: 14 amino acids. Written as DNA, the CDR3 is TGTGCCAGCAGCCACACACTAGCCGCAGATACGCAGTATTTT. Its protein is CASSHTLAADTQYF.

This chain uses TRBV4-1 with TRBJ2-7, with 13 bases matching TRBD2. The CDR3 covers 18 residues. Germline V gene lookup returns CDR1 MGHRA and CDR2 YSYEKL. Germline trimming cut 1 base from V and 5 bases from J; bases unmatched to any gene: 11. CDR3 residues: CASSQVKAGLAGMDEQYV. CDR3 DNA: TGCGCCAGCAGCCAAGTTAAGGCGGGACTAGCGGGGATGGACGAGCAGTACGTC.

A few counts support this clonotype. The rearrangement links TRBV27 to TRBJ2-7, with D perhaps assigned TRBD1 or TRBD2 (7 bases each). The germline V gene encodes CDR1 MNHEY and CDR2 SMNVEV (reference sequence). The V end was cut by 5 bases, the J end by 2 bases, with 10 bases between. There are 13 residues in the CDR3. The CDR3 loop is CASSPGGAYEQYF. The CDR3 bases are TGTGCCAGCAGTCCAGGGGGGGCCTACGAGCAGTACTTC.

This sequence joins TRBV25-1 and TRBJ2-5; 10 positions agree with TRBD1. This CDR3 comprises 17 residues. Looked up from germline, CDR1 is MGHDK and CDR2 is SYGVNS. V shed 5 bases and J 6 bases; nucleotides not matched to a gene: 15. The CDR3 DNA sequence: TGTGCCAGCAGTCAATCCCGCGGGACAGGGGATCGAAAGACCCAGTACTTC. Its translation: CASSQSRGTGDRKTQYF.

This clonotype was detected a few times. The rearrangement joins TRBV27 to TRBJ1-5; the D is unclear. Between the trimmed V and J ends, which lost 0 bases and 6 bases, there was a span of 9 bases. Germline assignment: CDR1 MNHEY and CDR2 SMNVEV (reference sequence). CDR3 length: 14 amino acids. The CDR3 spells CASSLSQGSQPQHF. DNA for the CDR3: TGTGCCAGCAGTTTATCGCAAGGGAGTCAGCCCCAGCATTTT.

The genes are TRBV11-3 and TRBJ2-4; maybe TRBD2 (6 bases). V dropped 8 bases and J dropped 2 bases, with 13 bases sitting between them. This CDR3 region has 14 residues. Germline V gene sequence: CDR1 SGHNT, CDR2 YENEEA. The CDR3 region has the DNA TGTGCCAGCTCTGGGGGGTCGCCCAAAAACATTCAGTACTTC. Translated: CASSGGSPKNIQYF.

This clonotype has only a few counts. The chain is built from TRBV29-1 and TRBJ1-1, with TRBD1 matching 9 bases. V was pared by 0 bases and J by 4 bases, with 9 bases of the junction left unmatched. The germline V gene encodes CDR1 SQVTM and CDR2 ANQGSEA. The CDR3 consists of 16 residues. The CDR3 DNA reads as TGCAGCGTTGAAGATCAAGGACAGGGGTTGAGCACTGAAGCTTTCTTT. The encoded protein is CSVEDQGQGLSTEAFF.